This TCR beta chain comes out of a study of radiotherapy plus CTLA-4 blockade in lung cancer. Participants had chemo-refractory metastatic non-small-cell lung cancer and were treated with focal radiation plus ipilimumab CTLA-4 blockade. Method: immunoSEQ multiplex PCR; TCRdb's copy keeps in-frame clones and lacks some. The sample holds 50,000 to 70,000 clones, approximately 84% seen once. The material sequenced was peripheral blood, taken from a patient treated with radiotherapy plus ipilimumab. This clonotype was sampled from a human donor with non-small cell lung cancer whose response to radiotherapy plus ipilimumab could not be evaluated.

The CDR3 bases are TGCGCCACCCGACCCCGGGTCAGCGAATCCTACAATGAGCAGTTCTTC. It is translated as CATRPRVSESYNEQFF. V and J are TRBV5-1 and TRBJ2-1; D call uncertain. This CDR3 region has 16 residues. From germline, CDR1 is SGHRS and CDR2 YFSETQ. V lost 9 bases to trimming and J lost 1 base, with 20 bases between them.